This TCR beta chain was identified in a study of blood T cell repertoires in COVID-19. About the research overall: Researchers got acute and convalescent COVID-19 samples from the United States, Italy and Spain.

Per germline, CDR1 SGHKS and CDR2 YYEKEE (reference sequence). With V trimmed by 4 bases and J by 0 bases, 7 bases remained unmatched. CDR3 length: 15 amino acids. Individuals aged about 18 to 89 years were recruited from 24 US areas. Symptom resolution, clearance, or two negative PCRs marked donors in Cohort 3 as recovered. The method was immunoSEQ multiplex PCR; TCRdb's version includes in-frame clones alone and lacks a portion of them. Among 250,000 to 400,000 clones listed, around 90% were seen once. The chain employs TRBV5-5 and TRBJ2-7; 7 nucleotides align to TRBD2. The source of this sequence is a man between 60 and 75 years old who had recovered from COVID-19. Sequences were obtained from PBMCs or T cells enriched from blood (not recorded which). CDR3 in amino acids: CASSLLADYSYEQYF. In nucleotides, the CDR3 is TGTGCCAGCAGCCTCCTAGCGGACTACTCCTACGAGCAGTACTTC. The entire variable domain, with the rest obtained from reference TRBV5-5 and TRBJ2-7, is as follows: DAGVTQSPTHLIKTRGQQVTLRCSPISGHKSVSWYQQVLGQGPQFIFQYYEKEERGRGNFPDRFSARQFPNYSSELNVNALLLGDSALYLCASSLLADYSYEQYFGPGTRLTVT.